This T cell receptor (beta chain) was observed in a study of lymphopenia after photon versus proton radiotherapy. The CDR3 totals 16 residues. Trimming at V came to 2 bases and at J to 0 bases, leaving 1 base not matched to a gene. The germline V gene encodes CDR1 MNHNY and CDR2 SVGAGI (reference sequence). Concerning this clone: Its antigen remains unknown.

The repertoire was sequenced with immunoSEQ multiplex PCR; TCRdb's copy has only in-frame clones and lacks some. The table includes 20,000 to 25,000 clones, about nine tenths detected once. Study-level results: Relative stability marked proton patients; photon patients lost diversity and naive cells. Better survival with proton therapy was suggested as possible, not demonstrated. Post-nadir TCR diversity decline inversely tracked overall survival among those who died. Oligoclonal CD8+ Temra expansion after nadir drove photon patients' diversity drop.

V usage is TRBV6-6 and J usage is TRBJ1-5, with TRBD1 matching 10 bases. The material sequenced was peripheral blood, taken from a patient treated with proton-based radiotherapy. The clonotype originates from a woman in her seventies with pancreatic cancer. Some clones in this sample may be carry-over from other donors' samples. The CDR3: CASSYGTGDSNQPQHF. The CDR3 coding sequence is TGTGCCAGCAGTTACGGGACAGGGGATAGCAATCAGCCCCAGCATTTT.